Given below is one T cell receptor (beta chain) in context. Antigen specificity is unknown. This record belongs to a study of shared clonotypes between healthy human individuals. Study-wide context: A donor's plate count was three for CD4 naive and three for CD4 memory; CD8 naive had two and CD8 memory one. Findings of the study overall: The donor pool, a small one, limited the genetic and exposure-history diversity represented.

Profiling relied on immunoSEQ multiplex PCR, and the TCRdb table lists in-frame clones only, not all of them. The sample carries fewer than 1.8 million clones, about 98.5% recorded once. The ends were cut back, 3 bases at V and 0 bases at J, with 17 bases in the middle. Looked up from germline, CDR1 is GTSNPN and CDR2 is SVGIG (reference sequence). This CDR3 is built from 16 residues. Sequencing was performed on naive CD4+ T cells sorted from blood. Noted subset: CD45RA+ positively selected. This clonotype was obtained from a man under 40 in good health. The chain recombines TRBV30 with TRBJ1-1; D remains ambiguous. This CDR3 is CAWRENNRGLNTEAFF. The CDR3 nucleotides read TGTGCCTGGAGGGAGAACAACCGAGGGTTGAACACTGAAGCTTTCTTT.